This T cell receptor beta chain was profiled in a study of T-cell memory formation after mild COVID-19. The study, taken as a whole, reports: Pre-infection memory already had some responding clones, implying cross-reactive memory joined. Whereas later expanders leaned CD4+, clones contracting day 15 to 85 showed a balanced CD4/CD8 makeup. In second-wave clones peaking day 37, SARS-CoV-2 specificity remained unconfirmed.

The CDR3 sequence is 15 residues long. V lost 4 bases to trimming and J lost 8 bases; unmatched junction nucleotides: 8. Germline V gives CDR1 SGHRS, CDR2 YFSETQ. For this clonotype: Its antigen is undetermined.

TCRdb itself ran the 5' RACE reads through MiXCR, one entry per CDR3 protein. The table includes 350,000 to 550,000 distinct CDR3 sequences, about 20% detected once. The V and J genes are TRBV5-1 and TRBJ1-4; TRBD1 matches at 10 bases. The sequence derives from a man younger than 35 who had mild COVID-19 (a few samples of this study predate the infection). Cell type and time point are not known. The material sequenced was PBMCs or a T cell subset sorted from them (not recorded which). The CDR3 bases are TGCGCCAGCAGCATGACAGGGGGCCAGGAGGAAAAACTGTTTTTT. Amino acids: CASSMTGGQEEKLFF.